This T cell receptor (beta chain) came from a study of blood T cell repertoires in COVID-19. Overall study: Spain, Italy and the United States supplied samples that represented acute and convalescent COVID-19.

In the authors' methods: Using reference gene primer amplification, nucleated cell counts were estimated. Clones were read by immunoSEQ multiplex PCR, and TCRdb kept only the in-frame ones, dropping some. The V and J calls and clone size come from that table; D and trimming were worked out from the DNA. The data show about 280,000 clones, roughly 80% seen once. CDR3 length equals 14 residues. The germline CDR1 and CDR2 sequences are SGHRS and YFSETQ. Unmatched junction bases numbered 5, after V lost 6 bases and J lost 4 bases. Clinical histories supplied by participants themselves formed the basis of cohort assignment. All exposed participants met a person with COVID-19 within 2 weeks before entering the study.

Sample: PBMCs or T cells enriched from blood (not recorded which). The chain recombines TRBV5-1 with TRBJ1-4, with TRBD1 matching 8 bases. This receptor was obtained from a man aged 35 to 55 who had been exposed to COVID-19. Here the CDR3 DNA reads TGCGCCAGCAAGGGGGGACAGGTTAATGAAAAACTGTTTTTT. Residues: CASKGGQVNEKLFF.